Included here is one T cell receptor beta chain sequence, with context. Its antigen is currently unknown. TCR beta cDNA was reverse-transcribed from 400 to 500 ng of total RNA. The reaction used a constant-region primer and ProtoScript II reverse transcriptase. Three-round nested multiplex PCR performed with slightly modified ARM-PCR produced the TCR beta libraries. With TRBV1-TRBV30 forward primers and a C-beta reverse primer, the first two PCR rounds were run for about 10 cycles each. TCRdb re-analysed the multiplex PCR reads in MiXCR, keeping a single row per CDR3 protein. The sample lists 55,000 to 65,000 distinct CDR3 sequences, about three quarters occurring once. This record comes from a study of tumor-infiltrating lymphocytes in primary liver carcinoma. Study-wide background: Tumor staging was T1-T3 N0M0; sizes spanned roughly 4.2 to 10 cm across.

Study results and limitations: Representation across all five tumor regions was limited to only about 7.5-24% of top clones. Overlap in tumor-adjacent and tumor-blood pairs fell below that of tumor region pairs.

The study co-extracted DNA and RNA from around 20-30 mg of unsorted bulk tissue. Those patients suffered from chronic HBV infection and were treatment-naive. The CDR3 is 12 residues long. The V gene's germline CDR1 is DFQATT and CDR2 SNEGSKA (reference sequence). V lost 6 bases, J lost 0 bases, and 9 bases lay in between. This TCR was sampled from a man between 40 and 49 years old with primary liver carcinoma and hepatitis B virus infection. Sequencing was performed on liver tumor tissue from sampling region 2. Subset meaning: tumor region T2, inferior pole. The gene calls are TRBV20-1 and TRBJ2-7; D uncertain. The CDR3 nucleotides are TGCAGTGCATCACTCCGCTCCTACGAGCAGTACTTC. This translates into CSASLRSYEQYF.